These 22 T cell receptor beta chains originate from one sample sequenced in a study of response to subunit inactivated influenza vaccine. Each CDR3 protein gets one entry after TCRdb re-called the RT-PCR reads with MiXCR. The sample shows 500,000 to 600,000 distinct CDR3 sequences, approximately 10% of them seen only once. The material was PBMCs from blood, obtained on the day of vaccination. These receptors were collected from a middle-aged man who received an inactivated influenza vaccine.

The rearrangement joins TRBV7-9 to TRBJ1-5; unclear D gene. V dropped 1 base and J dropped 3 bases, with 7 bases sitting between them. CDR1 is SEHNR, CDR2 FQNEAQ, per germline (reference sequence). This CDR3 is built from 14 residues. Here the CDR3 reads CASSLVGINQPQHF. The CDR3 nucleotides are TGTGCCAGCAGCTTAGTTGGCATCAATCAGCCCCAGCATTTT.

J is TRBJ2-2 and V is TRBV6-5, with D hard to call. The CDR3 loop spans 16 amino acids. Germline V lookup: CDR1 MNHEY, CDR2 SVGAGI. V lost 0 bases to trimming and J lost 3 bases, with 11 bases between them. CDR3 nucleotide sequence: TGTGCCAGCAGTTACTCTAGGCAGGCGGACACCGGGGAGCTGTTTTTT. Protein: CASSYSRQADTGELFF.

Here the CDR3 DNA reads TGTGCCAGCAGCTTCCTACAGGGGATGAACACTGAAGCTTTCTTT. This codes for CASSFLQGMNTEAFF. The chain recombines TRBV5-5 with TRBJ1-1, with 7 bases aligning to TRBD1. Unmatched junction bases numbered 4, after V lost 2 bases and J lost 0 bases. The CDR3 runs 15 residues. From germline, CDR1 is SGHKS and CDR2 YYEKEE (reference sequence).

CDR3 nucleotide sequence: TGTGCCAGCAGATGGGACGTGAACACCGGGGAGCTGTTTTTT. It specifies CASRWDVNTGELFF. The chain links TRBV27 to TRBJ2-2; D possibly matches TRBD1 or TRBD2 (5 bases each). This CDR3 contains 14 residues. Germline V gene sequence: CDR1 MNHEY, CDR2 SMNVEV (reference sequence). V gave up 6 bases and J gave up 1 base, with 9 bases separating them.

This clonotype was detected only a few times. The chain links TRBV11-1 to TRBJ2-2; 9 bases are a match to TRBD2. V shed 5 bases, J shed 1 base, and the junction held 11 bases outside the gene matches. CDR1 and CDR2 from the germline V gene are SGHAT and FQDESV (reference sequence). The CDR3 consists of 18 residues. The CDR3 loop reads CASSGVLAGAMNTGELFF. CDR3 bases: TGTGCCAGCAGCGGTGTCTTAGCGGGGGCCATGAACACCGGGGAGCTGTTTTTT.

This clonotype was observed a handful of times. V usage is TRBV29-1 and J usage is TRBJ2-1; TRBD1 agrees at 9 bases. The length of the CDR3 is 15 residues. The J segment lost 7 bases and the V segment lost 5 bases, leaving 12 bases of the junction unmatched. CDR1 and CDR2 from the germline V gene are SQVTM and ANQGSEA. CDR3 sequence reads: CSVPTAGTGWNEQFF. The CDR3 bases are TGCAGCGTTCCCACCGCCGGGACAGGGTGGAATGAGCAGTTCTTC.

This clonotype showed up many times. The chain has TRBV12-3 or TRBV12-4 and TRBJ1-5; TRBD1 is a possible D gene (5 bases). The CDR3 is made up of 14 amino acids. Trimming removed 6 bases at V and 4 bases at J, with 13 bases between. The CDR3 spells CASRQGTPNQPQHF. The DNA for the CDR3 is TGTGCCAGCAGACAAGGGACGCCTAATCAGCCCCAGCATTTT.

This chain joins TRBV20-1 and TRBJ2-4, with D perhaps assigned TRBD1 or TRBD2 (6 bases each). V lost 5 bases, J lost 15 bases, and 17 bases lay in between. Germline V gene data show CDR1 as DFQATT and CDR2 as SNEGSKA (reference sequence). This CDR3 spans 11 amino acids. CDR3 protein: CSAAGQALAYF. CDR3 in DNA: TGCAGTGCTGCGGGACAAGCTTTAGCGTACTTC.

There are many counts of this clonotype. This sequence joins TRBV28 and TRBJ2-3, with D possibly matching TRBD2 (5 bases). This CDR3 spans 13 amino acids. CDR1 and CDR2 from the germline V gene are MDHEN and SYDVKM. Deletions cut 4 bases from V and 1 base from J, with 6 bases between. The CDR3 is CASSSGGTDTQYF. DNA of the CDR3: TGTGCCAGCAGTTCCGGGGGCACAGATACGCAGTATTTT.

This chain connects TRBV2 to TRBJ2-1; D gene ambiguous. V lost 3 bases, J lost 0 bases, and 12 bases lay in between. From germline, CDR1 is SNHLY and CDR2 FYNNEI. CDR3 size: 16 residues. The CDR3 spells CASSDVLLSSYNEQFF. In DNA form, the CDR3 reads TGTGCCAGCAGTGACGTCCTTTTAAGCTCCTACAATGAGCAGTTCTTC.

The chain combines TRBV27 with TRBJ2-1; possibly TRBD2 for D (6 bases). CDR3 size: 18 residues. Trimming removed 0 bases at V and 0 bases at J, with 15 bases between. CDR1 and CDR2 from the germline V gene are MNHEY and SMNVEV (reference sequence). This chain's CDR3 is CASSLSKVGGPSYNEQFF. The CDR3 nucleotides read TGTGCCAGCAGTTTATCGAAGGTGGGAGGTCCCTCCTACAATGAGCAGTTCTTC.

This clonotype has a count of ten or more. The V call is TRBV7-9, the J call TRBJ2-3; no firm D call. V lost 2 bases and J 1 base, leaving 4 bases between the germline ends. Per the germline V gene, CDR1 is SEHNR and CDR2 is FQNEAQ (reference sequence). CDR3 size: 13 residues. The DNA of the CDR3 is TGTGCCAGCAGCTTACAGCGCACAGATACGCAGTATTTT. This sequence encodes CASSLQRTDTQYF.

This clonotype was seen at least ten times. J is TRBJ1-6 and V is TRBV6-2 or TRBV6-3; TRBD1 matches at 9 bases. Germline V lookup: CDR1 MNHEY, CDR2 SVGEGT. Unmatched junction bases numbered 0, after V lost 6 bases and J lost 6 bases. The CDR3 runs to 13 residues. Here the CDR3 reads CASRQGANSPLHF. The CDR3, as DNA: TGTGCCAGCAGACAGGGGGCTAATTCACCCCTCCACTTT.

This clonotype came up a few times. One base away lies a much larger clone, so this may be a sequencing read error. The CDR3 loop reads CASSLTNTEAFF. The CDR3 DNA reads TGTGCCAGCAGCTTAACGAACACTGAAGCTTTCTTT. The V gene is TRBV7-9, the J gene TRBJ1-1; D is uncertain. The CDR3 consists of 12 residues. With 2 bases removed from V and 1 base from J, the gap between germline ends came to 2 bases. Looked up from germline, CDR1 is SEHNR and CDR2 is FQNEAQ (reference sequence).

Ten or more counts support this clonotype. J is TRBJ2-5 and V is TRBV11-2; D might be TRBD2 (7 bases). There are 15 residues in the CDR3. Trimming took 1 base from V and 1 from J, leaving 10 bases between them. Germline CDR1 and CDR2: SGHAT and FQNNGV. DNA for the CDR3: TGTGCCAGCAGCTTAGTAGGGGGGGTCCAAGAGACCCAGTACTTC. Protein: CASSLVGGVQETQYF.

Many counts were recorded for this clonotype. The J gene is TRBJ1-5, the V gene TRBV3-1; D gene unclear. Germline CDR1 LGHDT, CDR2 YNNKEL (reference sequence). The V and J ends lost 6 bases and 2 bases respectively, with 17 bases between them. This CDR3 is built from 16 residues. Written as DNA, the CDR3 is TGTGCCAGCAGATACCCCCAGGATTCGGGCAATCAGCCCCAGCATTTT. Its protein product is CASRYPQDSGNQPQHF.

A few counts support this clonotype. The J gene is TRBJ1-5, the V gene TRBV6-1, with D hard to call. Germline V lookup: CDR1 MNHNS, CDR2 SASEGT. V was trimmed by 3 bases and J by 2 bases, leaving 8 bases between them. The CDR3 consists of 14 residues. The CDR3 DNA sequence: TGTGCCAGCAGTGACCGTGGTGGCAATCAGCCCCAGCATTTT. Translating gives CASSDRGGNQPQHF.

This clonotype occurred a few times. J is TRBJ2-7 and V is TRBV25-1; weak D call: TRBD2 (5 bases). The CDR3 is 12 amino acids. Trimming took 3 bases from V and 3 from J, leaving 6 bases between them. Germline V lookup: CDR1 MGHDK, CDR2 SYGVNS. The CDR3 DNA reads TGTGCCAGCAGTGACGGGGACTACGAGCAGTACTTC. Its translation is CASSDGDYEQYF.

In DNA, the CDR3 is TGCGCCAGCAGCCATGGGGGGGGGGCCTACAATGAGCAGTTCTTC. Its protein is CASSHGGGAYNEQFF. The chain combines TRBV4-3 with TRBJ2-1; the match to TRBD2 covers 7 bases. The CDR3 loop spans 15 amino acids. Trimming cost V 3 bases and J 2 bases; bases outside gene matches: 4. Germline V gives CDR1 LGHNA, CDR2 YSLEER.

The chain couples TRBV9 to TRBJ2-1, with a weak D call TRBD2 (5 bases). The CDR3 covers 16 residues. Trimming stripped 0 bases from V and 4 bases from J, with 14 bases between. The V gene's germline CDR1 is SGDLS and CDR2 YYNGEE. The CDR3 here is CASSVASGTLYNEQFF. DNA for the CDR3: TGTGCCAGCAGCGTAGCAAGCGGAACCTTGTACAATGAGCAGTTCTTC.

This clonotype was observed a handful of times. V usage is TRBV13 and J usage is TRBJ2-5; D is unresolved. CDR3 length: 13 amino acids. Trimming left V 5 bases short and J 5 bases short, with 12 bases between. In germline, CDR1 is PRHDT, CDR2 FYEKMQ (reference sequence). CDR3 sequence (DNA): TGTGCCAGCAGCCGTTTTACTACCGAGACCCAGTACTTC. This codes for CASSRFTTETQYF. The full variable domain, its missing parts supplied by reference TRBV13 and TRBJ2-5, is AAGVIQSPRHLIKEKRETATLKCYPIPRHDTVYWYQQGPGQDPQFLISFYEKMQSDKGSIPDRFSAQQFSDYHSELNMSSLELGDSALYFCASSRFTTETQYFGPGTRLLVL.

The gene calls are TRBV30 and TRBJ1-2, with D unclear. The CDR3 is 15 amino acids. V shed 3 bases and J shed 6 bases, with 20 bases lying between them. Per germline, CDR1 GTSNPN and CDR2 SVGIG (reference sequence). The CDR3 sequence is CAWSSKTWEVHGYTF. CDR3 nucleotides: TGTGCCTGGAGCTCCAAGACGTGGGAGGTTCATGGCTACACCTTC.